The 3 T cell receptor beta chains below were found in one sample sequenced in a study of CD8 T cells in Susac syndrome. Roughly 0.5 to 1 ug RNA was reverse transcribed with random hexamers. TCRdb independently ran MiXCR on the immunoSEQ multiplex PCR reads; one entry per CDR3 protein. Of about 160,000 distinct CDR3 sequences in the sample, roughly 94% were seen once. Sequencing input: CD4+ T cells from PBMCs. All receptors come from a human donor with multiple sclerosis.

This clonotype was picked up one time. This chain joins TRBV11-3 and TRBJ1-5; D is ambiguous. Germline CDR1 and CDR2: SGHNT and YENEEA. Trimming removed 2 bases at V and 5 bases at J, with 4 bases between. The CDR3 consists of 12 residues. The CDR3 reads CASSLSYQPQHF. DNA for the CDR3: TGTGCCAGCAGCTTAAGTTATCAGCCCCAGCATTTT.

V is TRBV4-1 and J is TRBJ2-5; D call uncertain. The CDR3 contains 16 residues. Between the trimmed V and J ends, which lost 2 bases and 1 base, there was a span of 14 bases. Per the germline V gene, CDR1 is MGHRA and CDR2 is YSYEKL. The CDR3 nucleotides are TGCGCCAGCAGCCAAAGTATTCTAGGCAGCCAAGAGACCCAGTACTTC. As protein: CASSQSILGSQETQYF.

The J gene is TRBJ1-2, the V gene TRBV20-1; 7 bases align to TRBD1. The ends lost 0 bases at V and 11 bases at J; junction bases unmatched: 12. This CDR3 region has 14 residues. Germline V CDR1 and CDR2: DFQATT, SNEGSKA (reference sequence). The CDR3 DNA reads as TGCAGTGCTAGAGAAACTACCGGGACAGTATTTTACACCTTC. It encodes CSARETTGTVFYTF.